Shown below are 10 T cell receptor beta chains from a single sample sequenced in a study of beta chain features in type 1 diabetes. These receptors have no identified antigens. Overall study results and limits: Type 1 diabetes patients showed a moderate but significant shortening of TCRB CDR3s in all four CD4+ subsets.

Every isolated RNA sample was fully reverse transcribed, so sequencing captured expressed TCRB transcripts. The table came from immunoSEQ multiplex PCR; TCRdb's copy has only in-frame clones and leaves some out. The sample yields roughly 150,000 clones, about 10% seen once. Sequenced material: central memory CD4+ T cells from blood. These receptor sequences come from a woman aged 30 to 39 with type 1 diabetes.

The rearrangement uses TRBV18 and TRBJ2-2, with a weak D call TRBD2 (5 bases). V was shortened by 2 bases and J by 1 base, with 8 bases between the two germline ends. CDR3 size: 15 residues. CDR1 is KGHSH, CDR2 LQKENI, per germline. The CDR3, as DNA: TGTGCCAGCTCACCAGGACGGGAGAACACCGGGGAGCTGTTTTTT. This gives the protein CASSPGRENTGELFF.

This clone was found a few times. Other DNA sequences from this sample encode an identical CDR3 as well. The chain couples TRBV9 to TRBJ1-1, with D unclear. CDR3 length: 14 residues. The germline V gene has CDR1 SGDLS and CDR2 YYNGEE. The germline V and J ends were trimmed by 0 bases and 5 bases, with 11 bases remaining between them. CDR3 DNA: TGTGCCAGCAGCGTAGGGCTGGCGGAGACTGAAGCTTTCTTT. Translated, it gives CASSVGLAETEAFF.

The CDR3: CAWGTVQETQYF. The CDR3 DNA reads TGTGCCTGGGGGACTGTCCAAGAGACCCAGTACTTC. This chain connects TRBV30 to TRBJ2-5; D is possibly TRBD2 (6 bases). Germline CDR1 and CDR2: GTSNPN and SVGIG (reference sequence). The V end was cut by 5 bases, the J end by 1 base, with 8 bases between. The CDR3 is made up of 12 amino acids.

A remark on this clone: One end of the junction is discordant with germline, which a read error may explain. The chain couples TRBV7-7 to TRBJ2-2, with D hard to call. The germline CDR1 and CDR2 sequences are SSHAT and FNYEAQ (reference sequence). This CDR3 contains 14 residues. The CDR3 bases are TGTGCTAGCAGCTTAGCCCAGAACACCGGGGAGCTGTTTTTT. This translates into CASSLAQNTGELFF.

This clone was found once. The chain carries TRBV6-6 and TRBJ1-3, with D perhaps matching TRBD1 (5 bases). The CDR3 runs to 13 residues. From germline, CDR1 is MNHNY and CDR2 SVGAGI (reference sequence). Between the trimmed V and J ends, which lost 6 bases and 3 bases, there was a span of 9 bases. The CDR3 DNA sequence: TGTGCCAGCAGGTCAGGGTTTGGAAACACCATATATTTT. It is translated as CASRSGFGNTIYF.

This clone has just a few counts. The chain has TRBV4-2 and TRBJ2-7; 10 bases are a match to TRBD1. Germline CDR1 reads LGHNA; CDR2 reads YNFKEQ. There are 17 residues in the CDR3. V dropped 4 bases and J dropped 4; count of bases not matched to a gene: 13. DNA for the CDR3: TGTGCCAGCAGCCCCCGGGACAGGGGCCGCGTTGGATACGAGCAGTACTTC. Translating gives CASSPRDRGRVGYEQYF.

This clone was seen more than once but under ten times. CDR3 DNA: TGTGCCAGCAGCTCCGGACAGGCTGGGGCCAACGTCCTGACTTTC. Protein sequence: CASSSGQAGANVLTF. The chain links TRBV7-9 to TRBJ2-6; 7 bases agree with TRBD1. This CDR3 region has 15 residues. Germline CDR1 SEHNR, CDR2 FQNEAQ (reference sequence). The V segment lost 4 bases and the J segment 2 bases; nucleotides outside the gene matches: 2.

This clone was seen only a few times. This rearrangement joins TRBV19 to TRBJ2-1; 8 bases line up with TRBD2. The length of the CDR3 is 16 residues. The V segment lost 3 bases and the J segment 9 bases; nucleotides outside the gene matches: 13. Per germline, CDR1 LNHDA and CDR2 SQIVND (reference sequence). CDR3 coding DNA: TGTGCCAGTAGTATGGGGCTAGCGGGTTCTACAGGTGAGCAGTTCTTC. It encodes CASSMGLAGSTGEQFF.

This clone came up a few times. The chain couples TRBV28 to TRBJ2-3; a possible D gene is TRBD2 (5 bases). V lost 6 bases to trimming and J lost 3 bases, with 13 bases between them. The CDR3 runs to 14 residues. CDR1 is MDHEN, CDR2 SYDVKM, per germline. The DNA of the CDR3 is TGTGCCAGCAGCCGCTACTCGGGAACAGATACGCAGTATTTT. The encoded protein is CASSRYSGTDTQYF.

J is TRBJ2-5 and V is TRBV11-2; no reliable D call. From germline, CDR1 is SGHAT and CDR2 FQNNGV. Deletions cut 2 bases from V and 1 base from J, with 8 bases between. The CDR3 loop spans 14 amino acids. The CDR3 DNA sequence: TGTGCCAGCAGCTTATTTCCAGTCCAAGAGACCCAGTACTTC. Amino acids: CASSLFPVQETQYF. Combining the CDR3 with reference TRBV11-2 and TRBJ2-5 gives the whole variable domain EAGVAQSPRYKIIEKRQSVAFWCNPISGHATLYWYQQILGQGPKLLIQFQNNGVVDDSQLPKDRFSAERLKGVDSTLKIQPAKLEDSAVYLCASSLFPVQETQYFGPGTRLLVL.